One and the same sample provided the 9 T cell receptor beta chains below, sequenced in a study of T cell responses to AZD1222 COVID-19 vaccine (dated by TCRdb to the early 2020s). The library was obtained by the immunoSEQ multiplex PCR assay. TCRdb provides this immuneACCESS table in a form limited to in-frame rearrangements. Some clones are lacking; in checked studies, under half of them reflect an unresolved V gene, and why the rest are absent is not known. This sample holds some 190,000 clones; approximately 92% were observed only once. 1% to 1.5% of the sample goes to the ten largest clones. Sample time point, as interpreted from the label and publication: baseline before first vaccination. The source material was peripheral blood, sampled on day 0 of AZD1222 vaccination. These TCRs come from an adult in good health.

The chain uses TRBV18 and TRBJ2-1; TRBD1 is a possible D gene (6 bases). This CDR3 has 18 residues. Germline V gene sequence: CDR1 KGHSH, CDR2 LQKENI. Trimming stripped 3 bases from V and 1 base from J, with 19 bases between. This CDR3 reads CASSPRSSSGDSYNEQFF. CDR3 nucleotide sequence: TGTGCCAGCTCACCCCGCTCCTCCTCAGGGGATTCCTACAATGAGCAGTTCTTC.

The V call is TRBV3-1 (or the pseudogene TRBV3-2), the J call TRBJ2-5, with a tentative D call TRBD2 (6 bases). The V end lost 1 base, the J end lost 4 bases, and 13 bases lay between the germline ends. Germline assignment: CDR1 LGHDT and CDR2 YNNKEL (reference sequence). The CDR3 contains 15 residues. Here the CDR3 DNA reads TGTGCCAGCAGCCAAGGGAGGGGTGGAGTAGAGACCCAGTACTTC. Its protein product is CASSQGRGGVETQYF.

This chain uses TRBV11-3 with TRBJ2-7; D may be TRBD2 (7 bases). This CDR3 region has 19 residues. In germline, CDR1 is SGHNT, CDR2 YENEEA. Trimming pared 6 bases from V and 0 bases from J, leaving 27 bases between. The CDR3 DNA is TGTGCCAGCAGTTCAGGTGGCTGCGGGGGCCACCTCGCCTCCTACGAGCAGTACTTC. It encodes CASSSGGCGGHLASYEQYF. Drawing the rest from reference TRBV11-3 and TRBJ2-7, the complete variable domain is EAGVVQSPRYKIIEKKQPVAFWCNPISGHNTLYWYLQNLGQGPELLIRYENEEAVDDSQLPKDRFSAERLKGVDSTLKIQPAELGDSAVYLCASSSGGCGGHLASYEQYFGPGTRLTVT.

CDR3 loop: CASGRDYTEAFF. Written as DNA, the CDR3 is TGTGCCAGCGGTAGGGACTACACTGAAGCTTTCTTT. This chain joins TRBV2 and TRBJ1-1, with D perhaps matching TRBD1 (5 bases). The CDR3 loop spans 12 amino acids. Germline CDR1 and CDR2: SNHLY and FYNNEI. Trimming shortened V by 8 bases and J by 3 bases, and 10 bases separated the two germline ends.

The chain has TRBV2 and TRBJ1-4; D is unclear. V lost 6 bases and J 8 bases, leaving 16 bases between the germline ends. This CDR3 has 14 amino acids. The germline V gene has CDR1 SNHLY and CDR2 FYNNEI. The CDR3 DNA reads TGTGCCAGCAGCCCCCGGGCCCCAGCCGAAAAACTGTTTTTT. Translating it yields CASSPRAPAEKLFF.

V and J are TRBV6-2 or TRBV6-3 and TRBJ2-3, with D possibly TRBD2 on 5 matching bases. In germline, CDR1 is MNHEY, CDR2 SVGEGT. The CDR3 consists of 12 residues. The V and J ends lost 6 bases and 6 bases respectively, with 10 bases between them. The CDR3 nucleotides are TGTGCCAGCAGGCCTTCGGGGGATACGCAGTATTTT. Translation gives CASRPSGDTQYF.

This chain connects TRBV2 to TRBJ1-5; the D is unclear. Trimming removed 3 bases at V and 9 bases at J, with 15 bases between. CDR1 is SNHLY, CDR2 FYNNEI, per germline. This CDR3 contains 14 residues. The CDR3 nucleotides read TGTGCCAGCAGTGAGCGCGGGGTTCCAGGGCCCCAGCATTTT. Residues: CASSERGVPGPQHF.

The V gene is TRBV4-2, the J gene TRBJ1-1; no clear D gene. V shed 2 bases and J shed 6 bases, with 10 bases lying between them. In germline, CDR1 is LGHNA, CDR2 YNFKEQ. The CDR3 consists of 13 residues. The DNA of the CDR3 is TGTGCCAGCAGCCAACGCCAGGTAGCTGAAGCTTTCTTT. It translates to CASSQRQVAEAFF.

V and J are TRBV19 and TRBJ1-5; no clear D gene. Germline V gene lookup returns CDR1 LNHDA and CDR2 SQIVND (reference sequence). This CDR3 comprises 14 residues. V was clipped by 5 bases and J by 0 bases, with 8 bases between them. The CDR3 here is CASSAIHSNQPQHF. CDR3 sequence (DNA): TGTGCCAGTAGTGCGATCCATAGCAATCAGCCCCAGCATTTT.